A single sample gave rise to the 5 T cell receptor beta chains below, sequenced in a study of long-term antiretroviral therapy in people with HIV. Running of the v3.0 immunoSEQ assay took place at survey level. The table came from immunoSEQ multiplex PCR; TCRdb's copy has only in-frame clones and leaves some out. The sample lists 12,000 or so clones; 70% to 80% were seen once. The sample was unsorted PBMCs, taken roughly 3 years before starting antiretroviral therapy. The source is a man aged 40-49 years with HIV.

The chain recombines TRBV5-6 with TRBJ2-7, with a possible D match to TRBD2 (6 bases). The V gene's germline CDR1 is SGHDT and CDR2 YYEEEE. The CDR3 has 14 amino acids. V lost 4 bases, J lost 0 bases, and 11 bases lay in between. CDR3 protein: CASSNLASSYEQYF. The DNA for the CDR3 is TGTGCCAGCAGCAACCTAGCGAGCTCCTACGAGCAGTACTTC.

The J gene is TRBJ2-7, the V gene TRBV5-5, with TRBD2 identical over 10 bases. Unmatched junction bases numbered 7, after V lost 4 bases and J lost 6 bases. CDR3 size: 14 residues. The V gene's germline CDR1 is SGHKS and CDR2 YYEKEE (reference sequence). The CDR3 region is CASSLLAGGSEQYF. DNA of the CDR3: TGTGCCAGCAGCCTATTAGCGGGAGGCTCCGAGCAGTACTTC.

There are a few counts of this clone. At the DNA level, this CDR3 is encoded by other sequences in the same sample as well. This chain links TRBV12-5 with TRBJ1-1; D not certain. This CDR3 has 13 residues. CDR1 is LGHNT and CDR2 is FRNRAP in the germline V gene. Trimming removed 4 bases from V and 0 bases from J, with 6 bases in between. Written as DNA, the CDR3 is TGTGCTAGTGGTTCGGGATTGAACACTGAAGCTTTCTTT. Protein product: CASGSGLNTEAFF.

The V and J genes are TRBV7-9 and TRBJ2-5; a weak D match, TRBD1 (5 bases). The V gene's germline CDR1 is SEHNR and CDR2 FQNEAQ (reference sequence). The V end was cut by 1 base, the J end by 5 bases, with 11 bases between. CDR3 length equals 14 residues. The CDR3 nucleotides read TGTGCCAGCAGCTTAGAAACAGGTGCGGAGACCCAGTACTTC. This translates into CASSLETGAETQYF.

The chain uses TRBV11-2 and TRBJ2-7; D is tentatively TRBD1 or TRBD2 (6 bases each). V was clipped by 3 bases and J by 0 bases, with 12 bases between them. CDR3 size: 15 residues. Germline V gene data show CDR1 as SGHAT and CDR2 as FQNNGV. CDR3 nucleotide sequence: TGTGCCAGCAGCTTGGGGGCGGGATTCTCCTACGAGCAGTACTTC. This sequence encodes CASSLGAGFSYEQYF.